The sequence of this T cell receptor (beta chain) was determined in a study of beta chain features in type 1 diabetes. Findings of the study overall: In the patient group, naive, central memory and Treg TCRB repertoires seemed more alike than in the healthy donor group. Here, the possible influence of HLA type (on TCRB rearrangement) remained unresolved.

Expressed TCRB transcripts were sequenced because the isolated RNA had all been reverse transcribed beforehand. About 4 million reads per sample were averaged for naive, central memory and regulatory samples. Some clones are missing from TCRdb's copy, which holds only in-frame ones; the method was immunoSEQ multiplex PCR. The sample lists around 430,000 clones; around 28% were seen once. Germline CDR1 and CDR2: MNHEY and SMNVEV (reference sequence). V lost 7 bases, J lost 4 bases, and 4 bases lay in between. This CDR3 is built from 10 residues. In the case of this clone: The antigen is unknown.

V is TRBV27 and J is TRBJ2-5; unclear D gene. This TCR came from a young man in good health. The sequencing sample was made of naive CD4+ T cells from blood. CDR3 in DNA: TGTGCCAGCACAAGAGAGACCCAGTACTTC. Translation gives CASTRETQYF.